This T cell receptor beta chain stems from a study of cytomegalovirus exposure and HLA in healthy donors. Study in general: Inside one of the first data releases sat about 85 million unique TCRs taken from HLA-typed donors.

The CDR3 totals 14 residues. Looked up from germline, CDR1 is SGHRS and CDR2 is YFSETQ. With 0 bases removed from V and 3 bases from J, the gap between germline ends came to 9 bases. With respect to this clone: What it recognizes is unknown.

Both 60 Vbeta primers and 13 Jbeta primers went into the PCR. Clones were read by immunoSEQ multiplex PCR, and TCRdb kept only the in-frame ones, dropping some. The profile covers tens of thousands of clones, with about 70% appearing a single time and 12% taken by the ten largest. Points from the study as a whole: Highest at DRB1 and lowest at HLA-C, TCR association rates differed among HLA loci in a later analysis.

The receptor's source is a male donor in good health and CMV-seropositive. Sequences were obtained from PBMCs. V is TRBV5-1 and J is TRBJ1-2; the D is unclear. The CDR3 loop reads CASSLERGDYGYTF. The DNA of the CDR3 is TGCGCCAGCAGCTTGGAACGAGGAGACTATGGCTACACCTTC.